The entry that follows covers one TCR beta chain sequence. Its antigen is still unknown. Specified treatment: approximately nine-day PBMC culture with coronavirus spike peptide pools or control peptides (ViraFEST assay). Unexposed donor CD4+ T cells predated the COVID-19 pandemic, collected 2011-2018. Culture proceeded for approximately eleven days, and CD4+ T cells were then isolated by negative selection. The researchers probed unexposed-donor CD4+ T cells with SARS-CoV-2 S/N and four cold-coronavirus spikes, cells permitting. This record belongs to a study of vaccination and CD4 T cells after COVID-19. Germline values: CDR1 SGHAT, CDR2 FQNNGV. CDR3 length: 13 residues. The V gene end was trimmed by 8 bases and the J gene end by 2 bases; junction bases not matched to a gene: 5. Sequence data for DNA of cultured CD4+ T cells were generated by the Oncomine TCR Beta short-read assay. TCRdb itself ran the PCR reads through MiXCR, one entry per CDR3 protein. The sample carries some 5,500 distinct CDR3 sequences, about 64% recorded once.

The clonotype comes from a human donor in good health. Sequences were obtained from CD4+ T cells from blood, cultured in vitro. The rearrangement joins TRBV11-2 to TRBJ1-1; 7 nucleotides match TRBD1. The CDR3 is CASGRTGNTEAFF. In DNA, the CDR3 is TGTGCCAGCGGGAGGACAGGCAACACTGAAGCTTTCTTT.